This section outlines one T cell receptor (beta chain) sequence together with its context. The CDR3 covers 13 residues. Trimming shortened V by 2 bases and J by 1 base, and 5 bases separated the two germline ends. Germline V lookup: CDR1 MNHEY, CDR2 SMNVEV (reference sequence). These data are taken from a study of PD-1 and CTLA-4 blockade in melanoma. Profiling relied on immunoSEQ multiplex PCR, and the TCRdb table lists in-frame clones only, not all of them. The sample consists of about 32,000 clones, roughly 90% of them appearing once. Sequencing was performed on CD8+ T cells from peripheral blood, taken from a patient given anti-PD-1 treatment. The chain uses TRBV27 and TRBJ1-1; unclear D gene. This clonotype was obtained from a human donor with melanoma. The CDR3 loop is CASSLMTNTEAFF. The CDR3 nucleotides are TGTGCCAGCAGTTTAATGACGAACACTGAAGCTTTCTTT.